This is a list of T cell receptor beta chains from one sample in a study of cytomegalovirus exposure and HLA in healthy donors. The assay was immunoSEQ multiplex PCR, and TCRdb's table has in-frame clones only and misses some. The sample contains approximately 97,000 clones, around four fifths of which appear only once. The sequenced material came from PBMCs. The receptors were sampled from a man between 35 and 55 years old in good health and CMV-seronegative. Each CDR3 is given without its conserved first and last residue. Each record gives: V gene, D gene, CDR3 protein. The D gene is left open where the match is weak.

V gene: TRBV4-1
D gene: TRBD2
CDR3 protein: ASSQRTSGGSPDTQY

V gene: TRBV10-2
D gene: TRBD1
CDR3 protein: ASSGQGYEQY

V gene: TRBV7-9
D gene: -
CDR3 protein: ASSTGRGGPNQPQH

V gene: TRBV30
D gene: TRBD1
CDR3 protein: AWSGTGAWGGGPQH

V gene: TRBV10-2
D gene: TRBD2
CDR3 protein: ASSELAGGPNEQF

V gene: TRBV5-1
D gene: TRBD1
CDR3 protein: ASSLAGQGGDTQY

V gene: TRBV5-1
D gene: TRBD2
CDR3 protein: ASSPGLAGGFLRTDTQY

V gene: TRBV7-2
D gene: -
CDR3 protein: ASRSATGGRGGYT

V gene: TRBV11-3
D gene: -
CDR3 protein: ASSLVRNTEAF

V gene: TRBV7-9
D gene: TRBD1
CDR3 protein: ASSLGQGARTDTQY

V gene: TRBV5-1
D gene: -
CDR3 protein: ASSLVAGGGTGELF

V gene: TRBV9
D gene: TRBD1
CDR3 protein: ASSVPGQGLGTGELF

V gene: TRBV5-1
D gene: TRBD1
CDR3 protein: ASSPRGQGNYEQY

V gene: TRBV28
D gene: -
CDR3 protein: ASRSAGGNNQPQH

V gene: TRBV7-2
D gene: -
CDR3 protein: ASSLAGARQPQH

V gene: TRBV5-4
D gene: TRBD2
CDR3 protein: ASSFSSGGALDTQY

V gene: TRBV7-2
D gene: TRBD2
CDR3 protein: ASQASGGATDTQY

V gene: TRBV5-1
D gene: TRBD1
CDR3 protein: ASRKGGQDYGYT

V gene: TRBV7-9
D gene: TRBD1
CDR3 protein: ASSLTGEYEQY

V gene: TRBV14
D gene: -
CDR3 protein: ASSRSGYEQY